A selection of T cell receptor beta chains follows, all from one sample in a study of cytomegalovirus exposure and HLA in healthy donors. Method: immunoSEQ multiplex PCR; TCRdb's copy keeps in-frame clones and lacks some. The sample shows 110,000 or so clones, 67% of them seen only once. The sample was PBMCs. The receptor set was obtained from a man between 18 and 29 years old in good health and CMV-seropositive. The conserved cysteine and the conserved F or W are not part of the CDR3 here. Fields, in order: J gene, D gene, V gene, CDR3 protein. The D gene is left open where the match is weak.

j_gene: TRBJ2-5; d_gene: TRBD1; v_gene: TRBV28; CDR3aa: ASSLSYRGALAGQY
j_gene: TRBJ1-1; d_gene: -; v_gene: TRBV7-9; CDR3aa: ASSQAGGAATEAF
j_gene: -; d_gene: TRBD1; v_gene: TRBV6-5; CDR3aa: ASSYRGQGYEQY
j_gene: TRBJ2-3; d_gene: TRBD2; v_gene: TRBV9; CDR3aa: ASSVGAGGGAGDTQY
j_gene: TRBJ1-3; d_gene: -; v_gene: TRBV29-1; CDR3aa: SVLGTGRNTIY
j_gene: TRBJ2-5; d_gene: TRBD2; v_gene: TRBV2; CDR3aa: ASSGVAGWETQY
j_gene: TRBJ1-2; d_gene: -; v_gene: TRBV10-1; CDR3aa: ASSESYGQNYGYT
j_gene: TRBJ2-2; d_gene: TRBD2; v_gene: TRBV7-9; CDR3aa: ASRQLAGGWNTGELF
j_gene: TRBJ2-5; d_gene: TRBD2; v_gene: TRBV14; CDR3aa: ASSPAASGGAETQY
j_gene: TRBJ1-6; d_gene: -; v_gene: TRBV5-5; CDR3aa: ASSLKGTGGSYNSPLH
j_gene: TRBJ1-2; d_gene: TRBD1; v_gene: TRBV25-1; CDR3aa: ASSSTRGDYGYT
j_gene: TRBJ1-2; d_gene: -; v_gene: TRBV28; CDR3aa: ASSLVGNYGYT
j_gene: TRBJ1-4; d_gene: -; v_gene: TRBV2; CDR3aa: ASRRQSATNEKLF
j_gene: TRBJ2-4; d_gene: -; v_gene: TRBV30; CDR3aa: AWSVLWAPKNIQY
j_gene: TRBJ1-2; d_gene: -; v_gene: TRBV28; CDR3aa: ASSLGDTAMRD
j_gene: TRBJ1-2; d_gene: TRBD1; v_gene: TRBV6-4; CDR3aa: ASSDGTANYGYT
j_gene: TRBJ2-1; d_gene: -; v_gene: TRBV2; CDR3aa: ASSVRATGPTDEQF
j_gene: TRBJ2-2; d_gene: -; v_gene: TRBV7-9; CDR3aa: ATTPWALHLPPGELF
j_gene: TRBJ1-1; d_gene: -; v_gene: TRBV4-2; CDR3aa: ASSQVEGHTEAF
j_gene: TRBJ1-1; d_gene: -; v_gene: TRBV12-2; CDR3aa: ASRGFGQGNTEAF
j_gene: TRBJ1-3; d_gene: -; v_gene: TRBV27; CDR3aa: ASSPYRERNTIY
j_gene: TRBJ1-1; d_gene: -; v_gene: TRBV15; CDR3aa: ATSRDVTGPMNTEAF
j_gene: TRBJ2-3; d_gene: -; v_gene: TRBV5-4; CDR3aa: ASSPDGTGYADTQY
j_gene: TRBJ1-6; d_gene: TRBD1; v_gene: TRBV7-8; CDR3aa: ASSLRDSYSPLH
j_gene: TRBJ2-5; d_gene: TRBD2; v_gene: TRBV19; CDR3aa: ASSTLTGGETQY
j_gene: TRBJ1-5; d_gene: -; v_gene: TRBV5-5; CDR3aa: ASSLTSAGQPQH
j_gene: TRBJ2-2; d_gene: -; v_gene: TRBV21-1; CDR3aa: ASSKGRTGTAGELF
j_gene: TRBJ2-5; d_gene: -; v_gene: TRBV15; CDR3aa: ATSTPIRETQY
j_gene: TRBJ1-1; d_gene: -; v_gene: TRBV10-3; CDR3aa: AISHPKGENTEAF
j_gene: TRBJ2-3; d_gene: -; v_gene: TRBV5-4; CDR3aa: ASSLGGASTDTQY
j_gene: TRBJ1-6; d_gene: -; v_gene: TRBV28; CDR3aa: ASTGRVGAPLH
j_gene: TRBJ1-5; d_gene: -; v_gene: TRBV16; CDR3aa: ASSHSNQPQH
j_gene: TRBJ1-6; d_gene: -; v_gene: TRBV2; CDR3aa: ASRVPLANSPLH
j_gene: TRBJ2-2; d_gene: TRBD2; v_gene: TRBV28; CDR3aa: ASSVGGAGTGELF
j_gene: TRBJ1-2; d_gene: -; v_gene: TRBV10-3; CDR3aa: AISFGGGYT
j_gene: TRBJ2-2; d_gene: -; v_gene: TRBV2; CDR3aa: ASSDRRLANTGELF
j_gene: TRBJ1-2; d_gene: -; v_gene: TRBV28; CDR3aa: ASSLQGNYGYT
j_gene: TRBJ2-3; d_gene: -; v_gene: TRBV19; CDR3aa: ASSKQGGRTDTQY
j_gene: TRBJ2-2; d_gene: TRBD2; v_gene: TRBV28; CDR3aa: ASGRLATGELF
j_gene: TRBJ2-2; d_gene: -; v_gene: TRBV5-4; CDR3aa: ASSPDGRNTGELF
j_gene: TRBJ1-5; d_gene: -; v_gene: TRBV6-6; CDR3aa: ASTHNRANQPQH
j_gene: TRBJ1-5; d_gene: TRBD1; v_gene: TRBV28; CDR3aa: ASSLKGTGGLGYNGNQPQH
j_gene: TRBJ2-2; d_gene: -; v_gene: TRBV6-5; CDR3aa: ASSFRTVPGELF
j_gene: TRBJ2-7; d_gene: -; v_gene: TRBV11-2; CDR3aa: ASSLAVRPEQY
j_gene: TRBJ2-1; d_gene: TRBD1; v_gene: TRBV7-3; CDR3aa: ASSTQGQVVHEQF
j_gene: TRBJ2-5; d_gene: TRBD2; v_gene: TRBV5-1; CDR3aa: ASSSGGGPVETQY
j_gene: TRBJ2-5; d_gene: TRBD2; v_gene: TRBV10-2; CDR3aa: ASTPTSGGPRETQY
j_gene: TRBJ2-7; d_gene: -; v_gene: TRBV28; CDR3aa: ASSLLDRRTPYEQY
j_gene: TRBJ2-7; d_gene: TRBD1; v_gene: TRBV28; CDR3aa: ASRWDRTYEQY
j_gene: TRBJ2-1; d_gene: -; v_gene: TRBV7-9; CDR3aa: ASSLGWDEQF
j_gene: TRBJ2-5; d_gene: -; v_gene: TRBV5-6; CDR3aa: ASSFTAEQETQY
j_gene: TRBJ1-1; d_gene: -; v_gene: TRBV6-6; CDR3aa: ASSYAERNTEAF